The text below deals with one T cell receptor (beta chain). Repertoires were generated with immunoSEQ multiplex PCR, while TCRdb's copy carries only in-frame clones and drops some. The sample contains approximately 30,000 clones, 80% to 90% of which appear only once. V lost 2 bases to trimming and J lost 3 bases; unmatched junction nucleotides: 8. CDR3 length: 15 residues. CDR1 and CDR2 (germline): SGHNT, YYREEE (reference sequence). These data originate in a study of control samples from healthy donors and cancer patients. The sequencing input was PBMCs. The chain links TRBV5-4 to TRBJ2-7; 7 nucleotides line up with TRBD1. The sequence was obtained from a woman aged 40 to 49 with lung cancer. This CDR3 is CASSLEPGGHYEQYF. CDR3 DNA: TGTGCCAGCAGCTTAGAGCCAGGGGGTCACTACGAGCAGTACTTC.